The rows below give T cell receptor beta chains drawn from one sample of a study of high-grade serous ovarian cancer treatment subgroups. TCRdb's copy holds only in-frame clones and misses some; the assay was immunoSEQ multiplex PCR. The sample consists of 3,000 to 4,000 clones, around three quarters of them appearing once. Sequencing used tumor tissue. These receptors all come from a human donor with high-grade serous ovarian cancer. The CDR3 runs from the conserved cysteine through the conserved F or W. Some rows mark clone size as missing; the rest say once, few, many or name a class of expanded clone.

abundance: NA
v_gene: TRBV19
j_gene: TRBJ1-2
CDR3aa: CASSITGTGFGYTF

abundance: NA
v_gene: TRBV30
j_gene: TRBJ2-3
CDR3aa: CAWSVKGTDTQYF

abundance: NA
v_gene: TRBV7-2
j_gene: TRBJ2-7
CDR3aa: CASSWGTSGGPYEQYF

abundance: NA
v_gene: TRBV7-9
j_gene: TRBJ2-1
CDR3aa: CASSSVTGYNEQFF

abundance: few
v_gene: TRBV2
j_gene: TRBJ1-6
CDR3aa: CASRGQQALNSPLHF

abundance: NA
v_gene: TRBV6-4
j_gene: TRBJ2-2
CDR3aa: CASSDSIGSGELFF

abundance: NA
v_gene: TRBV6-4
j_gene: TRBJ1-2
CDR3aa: CASSDTPQALYGYTF

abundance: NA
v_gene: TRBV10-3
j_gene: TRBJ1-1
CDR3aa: CAISEAGYLTEAFF

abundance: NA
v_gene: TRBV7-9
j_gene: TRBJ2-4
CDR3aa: CASSENVKNIQYF

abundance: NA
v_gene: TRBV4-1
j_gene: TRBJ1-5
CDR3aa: CASSQVYVSNQPQHF

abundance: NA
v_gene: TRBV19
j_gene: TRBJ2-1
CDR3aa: CASSLTGGSYNEQFF

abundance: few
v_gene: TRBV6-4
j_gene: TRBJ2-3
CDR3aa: CASSYLAGAGDTQYF

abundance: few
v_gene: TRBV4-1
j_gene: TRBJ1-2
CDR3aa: CASNTDPGTFYGYTF

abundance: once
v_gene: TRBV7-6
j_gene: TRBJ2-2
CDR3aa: CASSAAGGRTGELFF

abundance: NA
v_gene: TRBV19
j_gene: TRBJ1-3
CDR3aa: CASSIGFVDPSGNTIYF

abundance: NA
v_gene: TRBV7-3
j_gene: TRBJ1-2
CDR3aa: CASSLDITRNYGYTF

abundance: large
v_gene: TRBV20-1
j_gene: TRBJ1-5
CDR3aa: CSAMYQPQHF

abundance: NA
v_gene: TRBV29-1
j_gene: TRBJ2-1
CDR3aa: CSVRKTSYNEQFF

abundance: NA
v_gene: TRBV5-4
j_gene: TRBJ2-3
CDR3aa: CASSRGPTVTDTQYF

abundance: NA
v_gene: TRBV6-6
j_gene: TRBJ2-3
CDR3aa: CASRKESTDTQYF

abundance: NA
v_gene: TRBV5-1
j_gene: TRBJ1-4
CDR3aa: CASRTTGGADEKLFF

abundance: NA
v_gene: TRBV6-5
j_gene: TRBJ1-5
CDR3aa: CASSYERQPQHF

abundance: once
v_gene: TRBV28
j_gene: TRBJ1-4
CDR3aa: CASSRGPPGEKLFF

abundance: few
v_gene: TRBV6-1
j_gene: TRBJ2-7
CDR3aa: CASSEARRYHEQYF

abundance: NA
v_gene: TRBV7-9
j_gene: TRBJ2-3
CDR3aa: CASSSWTLSTDTQYF

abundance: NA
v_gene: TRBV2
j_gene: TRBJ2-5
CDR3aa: CASRKGVKTQYF

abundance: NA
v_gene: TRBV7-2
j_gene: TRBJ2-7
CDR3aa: CASSLVAGEQYF

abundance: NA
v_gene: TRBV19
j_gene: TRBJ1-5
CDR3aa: CASLAVVGQPQHF

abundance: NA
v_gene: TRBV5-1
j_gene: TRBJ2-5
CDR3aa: CASSLRGAVQVYGETQYF

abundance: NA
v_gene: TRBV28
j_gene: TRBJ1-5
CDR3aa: CASTTATGDWGRQHF

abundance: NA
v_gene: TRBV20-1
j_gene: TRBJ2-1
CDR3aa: CSAGGSGQGVF

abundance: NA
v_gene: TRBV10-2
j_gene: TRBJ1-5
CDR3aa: CASSEGARQPQHF

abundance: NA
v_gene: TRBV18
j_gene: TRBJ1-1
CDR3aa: CASSSQQGNTEAFF

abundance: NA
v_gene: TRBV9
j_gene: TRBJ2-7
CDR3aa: CASSPTLGVNTYEQYF

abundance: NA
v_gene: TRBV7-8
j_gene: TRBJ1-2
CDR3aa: CASSLIGGLYGYTF

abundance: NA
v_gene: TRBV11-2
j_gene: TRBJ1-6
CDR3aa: CASSLDPGFNSPLHF

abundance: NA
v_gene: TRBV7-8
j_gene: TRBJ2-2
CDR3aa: CASSTGTSVNTGELFF

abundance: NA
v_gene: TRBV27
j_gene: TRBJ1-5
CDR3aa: CASSIRQGAWPQHF

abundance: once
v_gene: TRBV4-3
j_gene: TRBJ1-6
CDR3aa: CASSQGRAPLHF

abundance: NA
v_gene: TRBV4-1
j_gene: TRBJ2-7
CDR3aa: CASSQVVTASYEQYF

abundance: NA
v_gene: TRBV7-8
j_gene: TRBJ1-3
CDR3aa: CASSPAGQFSGNTIYF

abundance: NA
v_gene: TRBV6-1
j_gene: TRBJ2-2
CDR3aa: CASSARTGPNTGELFF

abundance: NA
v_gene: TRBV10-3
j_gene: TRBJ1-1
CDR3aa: CAITRRQGATEAFF

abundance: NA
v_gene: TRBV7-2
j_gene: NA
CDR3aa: CASSLAAGGPYYEQYF